The clone carrying this TCR beta chain turned up a few times. MiXCR, run by TCRdb on the 5' RACE reads, gives a single entry per CDR3 protein. This sample carries fewer than 400,000 distinct CDR3 sequences, roughly 6.1% of them seen once, and the ten largest clones take around 16%. The source of the sample is a study of T cells after yellow fever vaccination. There are 16 residues in the CDR3. Per germline, CDR1 SGHNT and CDR2 YYREEE (reference sequence). V shed 3 bases, J shed 5 bases, and the junction held 6 bases outside the gene matches. The chain employs TRBV5-4 and TRBJ2-3; 13 bases fit TRBD2. The sequencing here drew on PBMCs, taken 5 days after the yellow fever booster vaccination. This TCR was sampled from a man younger than 45 who received the YFV17D yellow fever vaccine. The CDR3 here is CASSSGLAGVIDTQYF. CDR3 DNA sequence: TGTGCCAGCAGCTCAGGACTAGCGGGAGTTATAGATACGCAGTATTTT. Based on the CDR3 plus reference TRBV5-4 and TRBJ2-3, the full variable domain is ETGVTQSPTHLIKTRGQQVTLRCSSQSGHNTVSWYQQALGQGPQFIFQYYREEENGRGNFPPRFSGLQFPNYSSELNVNALELDDSALYLCASSSGLAGVIDTQYFGPGTRLTVL.